Listed here are 30 T cell receptor beta chains from one sample, sequenced in a study of cytomegalovirus exposure and HLA in healthy donors. 13 Jbeta primers and 60 Vbeta primers were used for the PCR. Data came from immunoSEQ multiplex PCR; TCRdb stores just in-frame clones and leaves some out. This table has some 200,000 clones, almost 70% appearing once. The sequencing sample was made of PBMCs. The receptors originated from a man aged 35 to 55 in good health and CMV-seropositive.

J is TRBJ2-7 and V is TRBV19; TRBD1 aligns across 9 bases. Unmatched junction bases numbered 7, after V lost 6 bases and J lost 4 bases. This CDR3 is built from 14 residues. Germline V gives CDR1 LNHDA, CDR2 SQIVND (reference sequence). CDR3 amino acids: CASSAGTGSYEQYF. Written as DNA, the CDR3 is TGTGCCAGTAGCGCCGGGACAGGGTCATACGAGCAGTACTTC.

The rearrangement uses TRBV7-6 and TRBJ1-1, with 7 bases matching TRBD1. V was pared by 5 bases and J by 4 bases, with 13 bases of the junction left unmatched. The germline gives CDR1 SGHVS, CDR2 FNYEAQ. The CDR3 is 16 residues long. In DNA form, the CDR3 reads TGTGCCAGCAGCATACCGAGGACAGGAGGGGCCACTGAAGCTTTCTTT. Translated, it gives CASSIPRTGGATEAFF.

This chain joins TRBV9 and TRBJ1-2, with D uncertain. The CDR3 is 15 amino acids. V was cut by 0 bases and J by 0 bases, with 9 bases left in between. Looked up from germline, CDR1 is SGDLS and CDR2 is YYNGEE. The CDR3 nucleotides are TGTGCCAGCAGCGTAGGAGGGCGTTCTAACTATGGCTACACCTTC. Residues: CASSVGGRSNYGYTF. The whole variable domain, remainder taken from reference TRBV9 and TRBJ1-2, is DSGVTQTPKHLITATGQRVTLRCSPRSGDLSVYWYQQSLDQGLQFLIQYYNGEERAKGNILERFSAQQFPDLHSELNLSSLELGDSALYFCASSVGGRSNYGYTFGSGTRLTVV.

Only a few counts were recorded for this clone. V and J are TRBV11-2 and TRBJ1-4; D unresolved. V was trimmed by 6 bases and J by 7 bases, leaving 15 bases between them. Germline CDR1 SGHAT, CDR2 FQNNGV. The CDR3 is 14 amino acids. The CDR3 DNA sequence: TGTGCCAGCAGTCAGCCCGGGCGGGCTGAAAAACTGTTTTTT. It codes for CASSQPGRAEKLFF. Based on the CDR3 plus reference TRBV11-2 and TRBJ1-4, the full variable domain is EAGVAQSPRYKIIEKRQSVAFWCNPISGHATLYWYQQILGQGPKLLIQFQNNGVVDDSQLPKDRFSAERLKGVDSTLKIQPAKLEDSAVYLCASSQPGRAEKLFFGSGTQLSVL.

The CDR3 nucleotides are TGTGCCAGCAGCGGGTGGACTAGCGGGGCCACCGGGGAGCTGTTTTTT. It specifies CASSGWTSGATGELFF. The chain couples TRBV5-5 to TRBJ2-2; 12 positions agree with TRBD2. Germline CDR1 reads SGHKS; CDR2 reads YYEKEE (reference sequence). Trimming removed 4 bases from V and 4 bases from J; junction bases left unmatched: 5. CDR3 length: 16 amino acids.

This clone occurred a few times. This sequence joins TRBV7-2 and TRBJ1-1, with TRBD1 matching 9 bases. J gave up 7 bases and V 4 bases, and 7 bases lay outside the gene matches. Germline CDR1 and CDR2: SGHTA and FQGNSA. The length of the CDR3 is 14 residues. This chain's CDR3 is CASSYTPGQGEAFF. CDR3 nucleotide sequence: TGTGCCAGCAGCTACACCCCGGGACAGGGTGAAGCTTTCTTT.

The CDR3 coding sequence is TGTGCCAGCAGCCCGCGCGGGACAGGGGAGGATAAAGCTTTCTTT. Residues: CASSPRGTGEDKAFF. V usage is TRBV7-9 and J usage is TRBJ1-1; TRBD1 aligns across 10 bases. The germline V gene encodes CDR1 SEHNR and CDR2 FQNEAQ (reference sequence). Losses at the gene ends were 5 bases for V and 9 bases for J; bases not matched to a gene: 12. CDR3 length: 15 amino acids.

This clone was recorded once. The chain is built from TRBV10-2 and TRBJ2-5; a possible D gene is TRBD2 (9 bases). V was clipped by 0 bases and J by 1 base, with 18 bases between them. In germline, CDR1 is WSHSY, CDR2 SAAADI. The CDR3 covers 18 residues. CDR3 sequence: CASSESGTSRGPQETQYF. CDR3 bases: TGCGCCAGCAGTGAGTCTGGGACTAGCAGGGGGCCCCAAGAGACCCAGTACTTC.

The gene calls are TRBV7-2 and TRBJ2-4, with 12 positions matching TRBD2. With 5 bases clipped from V and 0 bases from J, the junction kept 2 bases outside the gene matches. From germline, CDR1 is SGHTA and CDR2 FQGNSA. The CDR3 spans 16 residues. The CDR3 DNA reads as TGTGCCAGCAGCCCTAGCGGGGGGGCAGCCAAAAACATTCAGTACTTC. It translates to CASSPSGGAAKNIQYF.

This clone is a singleton in its sample. The chain has TRBV5-1 and TRBJ2-5, with 14 bases identical to TRBD2. The junction had 9 bases not matched to a gene; V was cut back by 3 bases and J by 5 bases. The germline gives CDR1 SGHRS, CDR2 YFSETQ. This CDR3 comprises 17 residues. CDR3 amino acids: CASSSGLAGGRWETQYF. DNA of the CDR3: TGCGCCAGCAGCTCTGGACTAGCGGGGGGCCGGTGGGAGACCCAGTACTTC.

A few counts support this clone. CDR3 region: CASSRGASSYNEQFF. The CDR3, as DNA: TGTGCCAGCAGCCGGGGGGCTAGCTCCTACAATGAGCAGTTCTTC. V and J are TRBV11-3 and TRBJ2-1; tentatively, D is TRBD2 (7 bases). Germline CDR1 reads SGHNT; CDR2 reads YENEEA. The V and J ends lost 5 bases and 0 bases respectively, with 11 bases between them. The CDR3 is made up of 15 amino acids.

The chain uses TRBV28 and TRBJ2-7; TRBD1 agrees at 7 bases. Germline values: CDR1 MDHEN, CDR2 SYDVKM. CDR3 length: 12 amino acids. Unmatched junction bases numbered 3, after V lost 6 bases and J lost 4 bases. The CDR3 reads CASRGTEYEQYF. DNA of the CDR3: TGTGCCAGCAGGGGGACAGAGTACGAGCAGTACTTC.

The chain uses TRBV6-5 and TRBJ2-1, with 10 bases lining up with TRBD1. Germline V gene data show CDR1 as MNHEY and CDR2 as SVGAGI. This CDR3 region has 15 residues. With 5 bases clipped from V and 4 bases from J, the junction kept 5 bases outside the gene matches. The chain's CDR3 is CASSPGTGVYNEQFF. CDR3 DNA: TGTGCCAGCAGTCCCGGGACAGGGGTTTACAATGAGCAGTTCTTC.

The V gene is TRBV20-1, the J gene TRBJ1-2; D perhaps matches TRBD1 (6 bases). The CDR3 has 11 amino acids. Germline assignment: CDR1 DFQATT and CDR2 SNEGSKA (reference sequence). CDR3 sequence: CITGSSYGYTF. The CDR3 coding sequence is TGCATCACAGGGAGCAGCTATGGCTACACCTTC.

This clone appeared a few times. The chain combines TRBV19 with TRBJ1-1, with D unclear. CDR1 is LNHDA, CDR2 SQIVND, per germline (reference sequence). The V gene lost 6 bases and the J gene lost 7 bases, with 21 bases spanning the gap. The length of the CDR3 is 15 residues. CDR3 DNA sequence: TGTGCCAGTAGCCCTCTCCAGACTCTCAGAAGTGAAGCTTTCTTT. It translates to CASSPLQTLRSEAFF.

V is TRBV6-5 and J is TRBJ2-5; D perhaps matches TRBD1 (5 bases). Germline CDR1 reads MNHEY; CDR2 reads SVGAGI. V lost 5 bases and J 5 bases, leaving 15 bases between the germline ends. CDR3 length: 14 residues. The CDR3 nucleotides read TGTGCCAGCAGTGAAGGCAGGGCTTGGGAGACCCAGTACTTC. This gives the protein CASSEGRAWETQYF.

V usage is TRBV19 and J usage is TRBJ1-5; D possibly corresponds to TRBD1 (6 bases). Germline lookup yields CDR1 LNHDA and CDR2 SQIVND (reference sequence). The CDR3 loop spans 15 amino acids. The V and J ends lost 0 bases and 5 bases respectively, with 11 bases between them. As DNA, the CDR3 is TGTGCCAGTAGTATAGACCGGCCAGGGGATCAGCCCCAGCATTTT. Residues: CASSIDRPGDQPQHF.

This clone was detected a few times. This chain uses TRBV2 with TRBJ1-4, with D possibly matching TRBD1 (6 bases). CDR1 and CDR2 from the germline V gene are SNHLY and FYNNEI. The CDR3 is 14 residues long. The germline V and J ends were trimmed by 2 bases and 5 bases, with 9 bases remaining between them. The CDR3 nucleotides are TGTGCCAGCAGTGAAAGGGGGGGGAATGAAAAACTGTTTTTT. Amino acids: CASSERGGNEKLFF.

A few counts support this clone. The V and J genes are TRBV5-4 and TRBJ1-1, with D possibly being TRBD1 (5 bases). The germline CDR1 and CDR2 sequences are SGHNT and YYREEE (reference sequence). The V end lost 3 bases, the J end lost 1 base, and 7 bases lay between the germline ends. The CDR3 is made up of 13 amino acids. CDR3 bases: TGTGCCAGCAGCTCCCAGGGGAACACTGAAGCTTTCTTT. Translation gives CASSSQGNTEAFF.

There are a few counts of this clone. This chain joins TRBV6-5 and TRBJ1-2, with a weak D call TRBD1 (5 bases). Trimming took 6 bases from V and 3 from J, leaving 11 bases between them. The CDR3 covers 13 residues. CDR1 is MNHEY, CDR2 SVGAGI, per germline. The DNA of the CDR3 is TGTGCCAGCAGCACTCAAGGGGACTATGGCTACACCTTC. Its translation: CASSTQGDYGYTF.

There are a few counts of this clone. The rearrangement uses TRBV5-1 and TRBJ2-7; 9 nucleotides agree with TRBD2. CDR1 is SGHRS, CDR2 YFSETQ, per germline. The CDR3 has 16 residues. With 0 bases clipped from V and 1 base from J, the junction kept 5 bases outside the gene matches. CDR3 sequence: CASSLEISGGSYEQYF. CDR3 in DNA: TGCGCCAGCAGCTTGGAAATAAGCGGGGGGTCCTACGAGCAGTACTTC.

This chain uses TRBV11-2 with TRBJ1-6; TRBD1 is a possible D gene (5 bases). Germline CDR1 is SGHAT and CDR2 is FQNNGV. V was trimmed by 3 bases and J by 11 bases, leaving 11 bases between them. The CDR3 consists of 13 residues. The DNA of the CDR3 is TGTGCCAGCAGCTTGGGCAGGGTAGCACCCCTCCACTTT. As protein: CASSLGRVAPLHF.

The chain uses TRBV2 and TRBJ1-1, with TRBD1 matching over 10 bases. V lost 8 bases, J lost 5 bases, and 11 bases stayed unmatched. The CDR3 extends over 15 amino acids. Germline loops: CDR1 SNHLY, CDR2 FYNNEI. CDR3 region: CASGRDRGRGTEAFF. The CDR3 DNA reads as TGTGCCAGCGGGCGGGACAGGGGTCGTGGAACTGAAGCTTTCTTT.

This clone has only a few counts. The CDR3 bases are TGCGCCAGCAGGGTGTGGGGACAGCTAATGAACACTGAAGCTTTCTTT. Residues: CASRVWGQLMNTEAFF. This chain joins TRBV5-1 and TRBJ1-1, with 7 bases that match TRBD1. Unmatched junction bases numbered 10, after V lost 5 bases and J lost 0 bases. Per germline, CDR1 SGHRS and CDR2 YFSETQ. The CDR3 totals 16 residues.

The chain is built from TRBV5-6 and TRBJ1-1, with TRBD1 as a possible D gene (6 bases). The CDR3 runs to 13 residues. CDR1 and CDR2 from the germline V gene are SGHDT and YYEEEE. V was trimmed by 4 bases and J by 2 bases, leaving 9 bases between them. This CDR3 is CASSPTGNTEAFF. CDR3 DNA sequence: TGTGCCAGCAGCCCGACAGGTAACACTGAAGCTTTCTTT.

This rearrangement joins TRBV5-1 to TRBJ1-1; TRBD1 matches at 10 bases. The CDR3 runs 15 residues. Germline CDR1 and CDR2: SGHRS and YFSETQ. With V trimmed by 2 bases and J by 3 bases, 4 bases remained unmatched. The CDR3 nucleotides are TGCGCCAGCAGCTTCCGGACAGGGGGTTACACTGAAGCTTTCTTT. It translates to CASSFRTGGYTEAFF.

This clone has more than one count but fewer than ten. V is TRBV7-6 and J is TRBJ2-5; TRBD1 aligns across 8 bases. V gave up 4 bases and J gave up 5 bases; unmatched junction bases: 3. CDR1 and CDR2 (germline): SGHVS, FNYEAQ. This CDR3 has 13 residues. This CDR3 reads CASSSRDRETQYF. The CDR3 DNA reads as TGTGCCAGCAGCTCCCGGGACAGGGAGACCCAGTACTTC.

The J gene is TRBJ2-3, the V gene TRBV11-3; a weak D match, TRBD1 (6 bases). The CDR3 is 12 residues long. V was clipped by 5 bases and J by 9 bases, with 12 bases between them. CDR1 and CDR2 from the germline V gene are SGHNT and YENEEA. CDR3 residues: CASSPGGGTQYF. The CDR3 DNA reads as TGTGCCAGCAGCCCTGGGGGCGGAACGCAGTATTTT.

V usage is TRBV20-1 and J usage is TRBJ2-7, with TRBD2 as a possible D gene (5 bases). V was trimmed by 6 bases and J by 5 bases, leaving 11 bases between them. Germline-derived CDR1 and CDR2 are DFQATT and SNEGSKA (reference sequence). The CDR3 is 11 amino acids. Here the CDR3 reads CSAGRSNEQYF. Here the CDR3 DNA reads TGCAGTGCGGGGAGAAGCAACGAGCAGTACTTC.

This clone was counted only a few times. The V call is TRBV28, the J call TRBJ1-2; no firm D call. Germline loops: CDR1 MDHEN, CDR2 SYDVKM. The V end was cut by 5 bases, the J end by 8 bases, with 18 bases between. The CDR3 is 14 amino acids. The CDR3 nucleotides are TGTGCCAGCAGTCCCGAGACGCGGAGGCGCGGCTACACCTTC. Translating gives CASSPETRRRGYTF.